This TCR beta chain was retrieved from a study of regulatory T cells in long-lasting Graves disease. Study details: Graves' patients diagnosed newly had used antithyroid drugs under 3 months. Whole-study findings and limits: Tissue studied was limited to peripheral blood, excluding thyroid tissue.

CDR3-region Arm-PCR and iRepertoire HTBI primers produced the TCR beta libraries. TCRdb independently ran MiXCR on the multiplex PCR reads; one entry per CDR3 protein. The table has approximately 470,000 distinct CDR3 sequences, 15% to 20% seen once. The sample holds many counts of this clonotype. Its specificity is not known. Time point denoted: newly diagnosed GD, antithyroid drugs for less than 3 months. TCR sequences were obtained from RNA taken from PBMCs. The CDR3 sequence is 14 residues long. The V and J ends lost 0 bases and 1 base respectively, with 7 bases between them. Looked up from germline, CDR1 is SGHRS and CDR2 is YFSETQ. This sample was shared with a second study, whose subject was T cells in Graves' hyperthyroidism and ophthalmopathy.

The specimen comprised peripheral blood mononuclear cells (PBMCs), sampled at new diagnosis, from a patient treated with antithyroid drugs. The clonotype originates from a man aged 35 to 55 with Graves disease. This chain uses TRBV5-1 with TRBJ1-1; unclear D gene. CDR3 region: CASSLGKGNTEAFF. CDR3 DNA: TGCGCCAGCAGCTTGGGGAAAGGGAACACTGAAGCTTTCTTT.